The rows below give T cell receptor beta chains drawn from one sample of a study of shared clonotypes between healthy human individuals. Data came from immunoSEQ multiplex PCR; TCRdb stores just in-frame clones and leaves some out. The table records some 2,000,000 clones, about 95% of them present only once. The specimen was naive CD4+ T cells sorted from blood. These receptors originate from a man between 18 and 29 years old in good health. The conserved cysteine and the conserved F or W are not part of the CDR3 here. Each record gives: J gene, V gene, CDR3 protein.

J gene: TRBJ1-4; V gene: TRBV11-2; CDR3 protein: ASSLQGAKGANEKLF
J gene: TRBJ2-1; V gene: TRBV7-8; CDR3 protein: ASSQFSGSSYNEQF
J gene: TRBJ1-2; V gene: TRBV9; CDR3 protein: ASSVDPVRGYT
J gene: TRBJ1-3; V gene: TRBV6-5; CDR3 protein: ASSRGRAGGNTIY
J gene: TRBJ2-2; V gene: TRBV2; CDR3 protein: ASMKPGTLF
J gene: TRBJ2-2; V gene: TRBV11-1; CDR3 protein: ASSAGVGLF
J gene: TRBJ2-5; V gene: TRBV7-8; CDR3 protein: ASSPRQGRGQETQY
J gene: TRBJ2-2; V gene: TRBV6-1; CDR3 protein: ASSEKDGGELF
J gene: TRBJ2-7; V gene: TRBV30; CDR3 protein: ACRQGYEQY
J gene: TRBJ2-7; V gene: TRBV30; CDR3 protein: AWSVPRDRARY
J gene: TRBJ2-7; V gene: TRBV4-3; CDR3 protein: ASSQVSGRREGDEQY
J gene: TRBJ1-6; V gene: TRBV28; CDR3 protein: ASSLLNSPLH
J gene: TRBJ2-5; V gene: TRBV10-3; CDR3 protein: ATTGTEETQY
J gene: TRBJ1-2; V gene: TRBV28; CDR3 protein: ASSTSAGQGMGYT
J gene: TRBJ1-5; V gene: TRBV6-1; CDR3 protein: ASRGTEMGNQPQH
J gene: TRBJ2-3; V gene: TRBV7-2; CDR3 protein: ASSSLAGGAPSTDTQY
J gene: TRBJ2-3; V gene: TRBV18; CDR3 protein: ASSPPSTDTQY
J gene: TRBJ2-3; V gene: TRBV11-2; CDR3 protein: ASSLDGTSTDTQY
J gene: TRBJ2-2; V gene: TRBV5-1; CDR3 protein: ASSLSSSRGTGELF
J gene: TRBJ2-2; V gene: TRBV6-6; CDR3 protein: ASSYGTGGTGELF
J gene: TRBJ2-7; V gene: TRBV9; CDR3 protein: ASSNFDRQGEQY
J gene: TRBJ1-3; V gene: TRBV9; CDR3 protein: ASSPRADPKGGNTIY
J gene: TRBJ2-2; V gene: TRBV2; CDR3 protein: ASSQNGLVMNTGELF
J gene: TRBJ1-1; V gene: TRBV9; CDR3 protein: ASSVGGKNTEAF
J gene: TRBJ2-1; V gene: TRBV5-1; CDR3 protein: ASSRTGRLAVNEQF
J gene: TRBJ2-1; V gene: TRBV10-3; CDR3 protein: AISGRQTGTSRFNEQF
J gene: TRBJ2-7; V gene: TRBV18; CDR3 protein: ASSPGQGSYEQY
J gene: TRBJ2-1; V gene: TRBV6-5; CDR3 protein: ASSYKDPNRSQF
J gene: TRBJ1-4; V gene: TRBV20-1; CDR3 protein: SASPGEKLF
J gene: TRBJ2-7; V gene: TRBV6-1; CDR3 protein: ASSVEWGRGWQY
J gene: TRBJ2-5; V gene: TRBV20-1; CDR3 protein: SSSVGETQY
J gene: TRBJ2-2; V gene: TRBV1; CDR3 protein: TSSQEQKREVTGELF
J gene: TRBJ2-1; V gene: TRBV4-1; CDR3 protein: ASSPGQGTLNEQF
J gene: TRBJ1-6; V gene: TRBV6-5; CDR3 protein: ASRVTHNSPLH
J gene: TRBJ2-1; V gene: TRBV18; CDR3 protein: ASTHTRDRLYNEQF